The source of this T cell receptor (beta chain) is a study of regulatory T cells in long-lasting Graves disease. This clonotype showed up many times. Antigen: not known. Trimming left V 6 bases short and J 0 bases short, with 8 bases between. The CDR3 is 14 residues long. Germline V gene data show CDR1 as SNHLY and CDR2 as FYNNEI. Time point in this sample: newly diagnosed GD, antithyroid drugs for less than 3 months. Preparation of the TCR library used RNA extracted from PBMCs. The patients were drawn from one endocrinology department in Xi'an, China. Building of the TCR beta libraries involved iRepertoire HTBI primers and Arm-PCR of CDR3 regions. TCRdb reprocessed the multiplex PCR reads with MiXCR, giving one entry per CDR3 protein. The table records approximately 470,000 distinct CDR3 sequences, 15% to 20% of them present only once. Overall study results and limits: TCR diversity was lower in persistent Graves' patients (versus newly diagnosed ones).

This same sample was also taken into another study, of T cells in Graves' hyperthyroidism and ophthalmopathy. As reported in that work: Not enrolled were patients with uncontrolled infection, other autoimmune disease, pregnancy or lactation. TCR CDR3 regions were first amplified by RT-PCR with HTBI primers.

The material was peripheral blood mononuclear cells (PBMCs), obtained at new diagnosis, from a patient treated with antithyroid drugs. The rearrangement links TRBV2 to TRBJ1-4; D ambiguous. The source is a middle-aged man with Graves disease. The CDR3 region is CASRIGTTNEKLFF. The DNA of the CDR3 is TGTGCCAGCAGGATTGGAACAACTAATGAAAAACTGTTTTTT.